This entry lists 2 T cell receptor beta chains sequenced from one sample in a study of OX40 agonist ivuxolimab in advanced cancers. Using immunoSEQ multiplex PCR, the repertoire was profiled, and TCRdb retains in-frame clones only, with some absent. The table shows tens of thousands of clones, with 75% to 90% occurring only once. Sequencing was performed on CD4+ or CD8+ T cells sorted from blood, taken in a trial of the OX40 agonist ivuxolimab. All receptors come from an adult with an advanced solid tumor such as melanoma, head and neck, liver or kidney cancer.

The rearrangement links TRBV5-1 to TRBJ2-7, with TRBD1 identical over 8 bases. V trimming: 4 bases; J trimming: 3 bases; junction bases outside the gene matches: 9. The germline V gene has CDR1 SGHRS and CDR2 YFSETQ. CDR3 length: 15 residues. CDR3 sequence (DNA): TGCGCCAGCAGCCCGGGACAGGTAGGGGGCTACGAGCAGTACTTC. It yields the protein CASSPGQVGGYEQYF.

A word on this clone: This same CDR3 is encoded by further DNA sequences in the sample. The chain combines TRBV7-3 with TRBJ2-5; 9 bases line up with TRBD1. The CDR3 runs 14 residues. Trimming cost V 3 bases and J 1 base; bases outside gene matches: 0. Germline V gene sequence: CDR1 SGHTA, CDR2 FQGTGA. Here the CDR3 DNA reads TGTGCCAGCAGCTTGACAGGGGGCCAAGAGACCCAGTACTTC. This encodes CASSLTGGQETQYF.